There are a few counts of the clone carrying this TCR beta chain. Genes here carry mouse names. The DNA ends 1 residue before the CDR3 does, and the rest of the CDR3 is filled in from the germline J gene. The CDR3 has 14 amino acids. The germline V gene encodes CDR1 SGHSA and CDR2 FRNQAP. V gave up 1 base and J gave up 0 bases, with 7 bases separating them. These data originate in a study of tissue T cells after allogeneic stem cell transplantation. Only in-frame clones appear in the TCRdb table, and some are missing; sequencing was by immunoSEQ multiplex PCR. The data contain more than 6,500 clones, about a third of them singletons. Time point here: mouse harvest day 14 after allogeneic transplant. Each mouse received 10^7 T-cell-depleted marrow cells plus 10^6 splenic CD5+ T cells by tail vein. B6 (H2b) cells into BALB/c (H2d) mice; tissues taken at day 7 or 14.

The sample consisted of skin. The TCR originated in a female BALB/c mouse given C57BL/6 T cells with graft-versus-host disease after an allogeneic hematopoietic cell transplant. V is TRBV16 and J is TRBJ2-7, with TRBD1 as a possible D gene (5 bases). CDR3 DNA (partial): TGTGCAAGCAGCTTAGGAGGGGACTCCTATGAACAGTAC. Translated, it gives CASSLGGDSYEQY. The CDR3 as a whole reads CASSLGGDSYEQYF. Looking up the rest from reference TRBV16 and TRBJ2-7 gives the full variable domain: NAGVIQTPRHKVTGKGQEATLWCEPISGHSAVFWYRQTIVQGLEFLTYFRNQAPIDDSGMPKERFSAQMPNQSHSTLKIQSTQPQDSAVYLCASSLGGDSYEQYFGPGTRLTVL.